The TCR beta chain under discussion was sequenced for a study of CD8+ T cells in alopecia areata. Overall study context: Patients remained on tofacitinib for 6 to 18 months and then went 6 months without it. Notes on the study in general: Tofacitinib delivered significant drops in scalp clonality and in expanded CD8+ clones among the top 100.

With respect to this clone: The antigen remains unidentified.

CDR1 and CDR2 from the germline V gene are MNHEY and SMNVEV (reference sequence). The CDR3 is made up of 13 amino acids. Trimming removed 2 bases from V and 2 bases from J, with 6 bases in between. Isolated RNA was reverse transcribed into cDNA used as the sequencing template. Repertoires were generated with immunoSEQ multiplex PCR, while TCRdb's copy carries only in-frame clones and drops some. The sample has some 150,000 clones; about 56% are singletons. This sample's treatment: oral pan-JAK inhibitor, 5-10 mg twice daily. This chain uses TRBV27 with TRBJ1-2; the D gene is possibly TRBD1 (5 bases). The sample was CD8+ T cells sorted from blood, taken at week 4, from a patient treated with tofacitinib. The clonotype originates from a human donor with alopecia areata. CDR3 sequence: CASSLGANYGYTF. The DNA for the CDR3 is TGTGCCAGCAGTTTAGGGGCAAACTATGGCTACACCTTC.